These 27 T cell receptor beta chains share one sample of origin, sequenced in a study of blood T cell repertoires in COVID-19. The assay was immunoSEQ multiplex PCR, and TCRdb's table has in-frame clones only and misses some. Here the sample spans about 39,000 clones, 90% to 95% being singletons. Specimen: peripheral blood. Receptors were obtained from a man aged 45-65 years with active COVID-19.

The chain joins TRBV11-2 to TRBJ1-6; D unresolved. This CDR3 is built from 15 residues. Trimming removed 4 bases at V and 4 bases at J, with 11 bases between. Per germline, CDR1 SGHAT and CDR2 FQNNGV. The CDR3 spells CASSSSTVYNSPLHF. The CDR3 DNA follows: TGTGCCAGCAGCTCGAGTACGGTGTATAATTCACCCCTCCACTTT.

This chain connects TRBV9 to TRBJ2-1; D might be TRBD1 (6 bases). V lost 4 bases to trimming and J lost 4 bases, with 12 bases between them. Germline assignment: CDR1 SGDLS and CDR2 YYNGEE. This CDR3 spans 14 amino acids. The DNA for the CDR3 is TGTGCCAGCAGCCTAAGGACAGAATACAATGAGCAGTTCTTC. Translated: CASSLRTEYNEQFF. The full variable domain, its missing parts supplied by reference TRBV9 and TRBJ2-1, is DSGVTQTPKHLITATGQRVTLRCSPRSGDLSVYWYQQSLDQGLQFLIQYYNGEERAKGNILERFSAQQFPDLHSELNLSSLELGDSALYFCASSLRTEYNEQFFGPGTRLTVL.

Judged by abundance, this clone is medium-sized. Sequence at one end of the junction differs from germline and may be a read error. J is TRBJ1-2 and V is TRBV7-7; TRBD1 matches 10 bases. Germline loops: CDR1 SSHAT, CDR2 FNYEAQ (reference sequence). The length of the CDR3 is 17 residues. CDR3 in amino acids: CASSTQTGGRRIYGYTF. DNA for the CDR3: TGTGCTAGCAGCACCCAGACAGGGGGCAGAAGGATTTATGGCTACACCTTC.

As regards this clone: One end of the junction fails to match germline, which may point to a read error. The chain joins TRBV3-1 (or the pseudogene TRBV3-2) to TRBJ2-5; the match to TRBD2 covers 8 bases. The germline V gene encodes CDR1 LGHDT and CDR2 YNNKEL (reference sequence). The CDR3 extends over 14 amino acids. The CDR3: CVSSPTSEQETQYF. CDR3 nucleotides: TGTGTCAGCAGCCCGACTAGCGAGCAAGAGACCCAGTACTTC.

The chain recombines TRBV6-5 with TRBJ2-5; 16 nucleotides align to TRBD2. Germline-derived CDR1 and CDR2 are MNHEY and SVGAGI. CDR3 length: 16 residues. V dropped 3 bases and J dropped 5; count of bases not matched to a gene: 3. For the CDR3, the DNA is TGTGCCAGCAGTTATTCGGGACTAGCGGGGGGGGAGACCCAGTACTTC. As protein: CASSYSGLAGGETQYF.

V is TRBV5-1 and J is TRBJ2-2, with 9 bases identical to TRBD2. V trimming: 2 bases; J trimming: 0 bases; junction bases outside the gene matches: 8. The CDR3 length is 18 residues. CDR1 is SGHRS and CDR2 is YFSETQ in the germline V gene. CDR3 sequence (DNA): TGCGCCAGCAGCTTCCAGCCTAGCGGGGATTCGAACACCGGGGAGCTGTTTTTT. Its protein is CASSFQPSGDSNTGELFF.

The chain employs TRBV6-5 and TRBJ1-3, with D unclear. Trimming took 0 bases from V and 4 from J, leaving 10 bases between them. Germline loops: CDR1 MNHEY, CDR2 SVGAGI. This CDR3 comprises 15 residues. The CDR3 region has the DNA TGTGCCAGCAGTTACTCCGGGAGAGAAGGAAACACCATATATTTT. This encodes CASSYSGREGNTIYF.

The rearrangement links TRBV6-5 to TRBJ1-5, with D possibly matching TRBD1 (5 bases). The germline V gene encodes CDR1 MNHEY and CDR2 SVGAGI. The V and J ends lost 3 bases and 2 bases respectively, with 11 bases between them. There are 15 residues in the CDR3. CDR3 residues: CASSYGGNGNQPQHF. CDR3 bases: TGTGCCAGCAGTTATGGGGGGAATGGCAATCAGCCCCAGCATTTT.

V and J are TRBV5-4 and TRBJ2-1; 10 bases are shared with TRBD2. CDR3 size: 15 residues. Germline CDR1 SGHNT, CDR2 YYREEE (reference sequence). After removal of 4 bases from V and 5 bases from J, the junction contained 6 bases not matched to a gene. DNA for the CDR3: TGTGCCAGCAGCCGTACTAGCGGGGTAGACAATGAGCAGTTCTTC. Its translation is CASSRTSGVDNEQFF.

The rearrangement uses TRBV7-6 and TRBJ2-1; 12 nucleotides match TRBD2. Germline trimming cut 0 bases from V and 9 bases from J; bases unmatched to any gene: 9. There are 17 residues in the CDR3. Germline loops: CDR1 SGHVS, CDR2 FNYEAQ. The CDR3 DNA follows: TGTGCCAGCAGCTTAGCCTTCACGGCTAGCGGGAGGGGTGAGCAGTTCTTC. It codes for CASSLAFTASGRGEQFF.

The chain employs TRBV24-1 and TRBJ1-5, with D uncertain. Germline assignment: CDR1 KGHDR and CDR2 SFDVKD. V lost 5 bases and J 4 bases, leaving 11 bases between the germline ends. CDR3 length: 14 residues. CDR3 residues: CATSVARRNQPQHF. The CDR3 region has the DNA TGTGCCACCAGTGTCGCGCGGAGAAATCAGCCCCAGCATTTT.

This clone was seen more than once but under ten times. This chain connects TRBV4-3 to TRBJ2-3, with TRBD2 identical over 8 bases. The CDR3 has 17 amino acids. The V gene's germline CDR1 is LGHNA and CDR2 YSLEER. Unmatched junction bases numbered 8, after V lost 1 base and J lost 2 bases. The CDR3 protein is CASSQALGLANTDTQYF. DNA of the CDR3: TGCGCCAGCAGCCAAGCTCTAGGACTAGCAAACACAGATACGCAGTATTTT.

V and J are TRBV2 and TRBJ1-2, with D possibly matching TRBD1 (5 bases). The germline V gene has CDR1 SNHLY and CDR2 FYNNEI. Trimming removed 6 bases at V and 2 bases at J, with 22 bases between. The CDR3 runs 17 residues. The CDR3 here is CASSQSGGVDRNYGYTF. For the CDR3, the DNA is TGTGCCAGCAGCCAATCCGGCGGGGTCGACAGAAACTATGGCTACACCTTC.

The rearrangement joins TRBV7-8 to TRBJ1-2; D is ambiguous. This CDR3 has 14 amino acids. The V and J ends lost 2 bases and 0 bases respectively, with 7 bases between them. Germline loops: CDR1 SGHVS, CDR2 FQNEAQ. The CDR3 DNA reads TGTGCCAGCAGCTTACGAGTCACTAACTATGGCTACACCTTC. Its translation is CASSLRVTNYGYTF.

The V call is TRBV3-1 (or the pseudogene TRBV3-2), the J call TRBJ1-1, with a possible D match to TRBD1 (5 bases). The CDR3 runs to 13 residues. The V and J ends lost 4 bases and 11 bases respectively, with 17 bases between them. CDR1 is LGHDT, CDR2 YNNKEL, per germline (reference sequence). The CDR3 is CASSRDLQAWAFF. The CDR3 DNA follows: TGTGCCAGCAGCCGAGACCTACAGGCGTGGGCTTTCTTT.

The V call is TRBV19, the J call TRBJ1-2, with D possibly TRBD1 on 6 matching bases. There are 13 residues in the CDR3. V dropped 7 bases and J dropped 5 bases, with 14 bases sitting between them. CDR1 is LNHDA, CDR2 SQIVND, per germline (reference sequence). As DNA, the CDR3 is TGTGCCAGTATGAAAGGGGGAGCGTATGGCTACACCTTC. Amino acids: CASMKGGAYGYTF.

The J gene is TRBJ2-2, the V gene TRBV6-5; TRBD1 is a possible D gene (5 bases). This CDR3 spans 12 amino acids. The ends were cut back, 6 bases at V and 7 bases at J, with 9 bases in the middle. Germline CDR1 and CDR2: MNHEY and SVGAGI. DNA of the CDR3: TGTGCCAGCAGGGGGCTTGGCGGGGAGCTGTTTTTT. It translates to CASRGLGGELFF.

The chain has TRBV13 and TRBJ2-7; TRBD1 agrees at 10 bases. V was clipped by 4 bases and J by 6 bases; unmatched bases: 0. The CDR3 consists of 12 residues. Germline V lookup: CDR1 PRHDT, CDR2 FYEKMQ (reference sequence). The CDR3 is CASSWDRGEQYF. DNA for the CDR3: TGTGCCAGCAGCTGGGACAGGGGCGAGCAGTACTTC.

This clone has a single count. The V call is TRBV5-1, the J call TRBJ2-7; TRBD1 aligns across 7 bases. V gave up 0 bases and J gave up 7 bases; unmatched junction bases: 10. The CDR3 runs to 15 residues. Germline CDR1 SGHRS, CDR2 YFSETQ. CDR3 in DNA: TGCGCCAGCAGCTTGGCCGGGACAGCGACGGGGGAGCAGTACTTC. Translated: CASSLAGTATGEQYF.

The chain joins TRBV24-1 to TRBJ2-1; 12 bases fit TRBD1. J lost 11 bases, V lost 3 bases, and 4 bases had no gene match. CDR3 size: 14 residues. In germline, CDR1 is KGHDR, CDR2 SFDVKD. CDR3 region: CATSDGDRGQQQFF. DNA of the CDR3: TGTGCCACCAGTGATGGGGACAGGGGGCAACAGCAGTTCTTC.

This sequence joins TRBV5-1 and TRBJ1-6; TRBD1 matches at 7 bases. V was clipped by 1 base and J by 8 bases; unmatched bases: 3. The V gene's germline CDR1 is SGHRS and CDR2 YFSETQ. CDR3 size: 14 residues. The CDR3 sequence: CASSLTGEDSPLHF. The DNA of the CDR3 is TGCGCCAGCAGCTTGACAGGGGAGGATTCACCCCTCCACTTT.

The chain recombines TRBV9 with TRBJ2-3; 11 bases line up with TRBD2. The CDR3 has 16 residues. V was clipped by 2 bases and J by 2 bases; unmatched bases: 4. Germline V gene sequence: CDR1 SGDLS, CDR2 YYNGEE. For the CDR3, the DNA is TGTGCCAGCAGCGTCACTAGCGGGGGAGCCACAGATACGCAGTATTTT. Amino acids: CASSVTSGGATDTQYF.

The chain is built from TRBV5-4 and TRBJ2-3; 7 nucleotides match TRBD2. Per the germline V gene, CDR1 is SGHNT and CDR2 is YYREEE (reference sequence). This CDR3 has 17 amino acids. V lost 0 bases and J lost 3; bases outside the gene matches: 10. This CDR3 is CASSLALARTDTDTQYF. The CDR3 bases are TGTGCCAGCAGCTTGGCACTAGCGAGGACTGATACAGATACGCAGTATTTT.

The chain uses TRBV29-1 and TRBJ2-7; 10 positions agree with TRBD2. The length of the CDR3 is 14 residues. Germline CDR1 reads SQVTM; CDR2 reads ANQGSEA. The V gene end was trimmed by 3 bases and the J gene end by 3 bases; junction bases not matched to a gene: 5. DNA for the CDR3: TGCAGCGTTGACGGGCTAGCGGGAGACTACGAGCAGTACTTC. Protein: CSVDGLAGDYEQYF.

V usage is TRBV2 and J usage is TRBJ2-5; D possibly corresponds to TRBD1 (6 bases). CDR1 is SNHLY, CDR2 FYNNEI, per germline. CDR3 length: 12 residues. With 4 bases removed from V and 7 bases from J, the gap between germline ends came to 10 bases. The CDR3 DNA sequence: TGTGCCAGCAGTGTGGACAGCCCGACCCAGTACTTC. Protein: CASSVDSPTQYF.

The chain uses TRBV12-3 or TRBV12-4 and TRBJ1-2, with a weak D call TRBD1 (6 bases). The ends were cut back, 2 bases at V and 7 bases at J, with 11 bases in the middle. The CDR3 is 13 amino acids. The DNA of the CDR3 is TGTGCCAGCAGTTTAACACAGGGCGGTGGCTACACCTTC. It codes for CASSLTQGGGYTF.

This chain uses TRBV7-2 with TRBJ2-1; 10 nucleotides agree with TRBD2. Losses at the gene ends were 6 bases for V and 4 bases for J; bases not matched to a gene: 9. Germline loops: CDR1 SGHTA, CDR2 FQGNSA. The CDR3 has 16 amino acids. CDR3 loop: CASRPEVAGGYNEQFF. The DNA for the CDR3 is TGTGCCAGCAGGCCTGAAGTAGCGGGAGGTTACAATGAGCAGTTCTTC.